The text below deals with one TCR beta chain. The data belong to a study of blood T cell repertoires in COVID-19. Study-wide background: The origin of the acute and convalescent COVID-19 samples was the United States, Italy and Spain.

This CDR3 spans 16 amino acids. The V gene's germline CDR1 is ENHRY and CDR2 SYGVKD. The junction had 11 bases not matched to a gene; V was cut back by 6 bases and J by 1 base. Authors' methods: Reference gene primer amplification in the assay estimated nucleated cell counts. The method was immunoSEQ multiplex PCR; TCRdb's version includes in-frame clones alone and lacks a portion of them. For V, J and clone size, that table is used; D and trimming come from the DNA. The data show 15,000 or so clones, around four fifths seen once. The TCR was taken from a woman in her fifties or sixties with acute or convalescent COVID-19. The genes are TRBV10-3 and TRBJ2-7; 8 nucleotides align to TRBD2. The sample was peripheral blood. CDR3 in amino acids: CAIRDTGSGKSYEQYF. In nucleotides, the CDR3 is TGTGCCATCAGGGACACAGGTAGCGGGAAATCCTACGAGCAGTACTTC.